Below are 28 T cell receptor beta chains sequenced from a single sample in a study of T-cell reconstitution after alpha-beta-depleted transplantation in children (dated by TCRdb to the mid-2010s). Libraries came from PCR. Instrument on record: Illumina HiSeq 2500. TCR libraries were prepared with molecular barcoding, using unique molecular identifiers to normalize TCRbeta repertoire quantification. TCRdb applied fastp at Q25 and MiXCR to the public reads, then kept only in-frame beta chains. Duplicate CDR3 protein sequences are folded into a single record with the most common DNA and genes. The sample includes almost 600,000 distinct CDR3 sequences, with 27% observed a single time. The ten most abundant clones make up approximately 39% of the sample. In the paper's terms, the treatment or condition label means: allogeneic hematopoietic cell transplantation with graft depleted of TCRalphabeta T cells and CD19 B cells.

The input for sequencing was PBMCs, taken before TCRalphabeta/CD19-depleted stem cell transplant. All receptors derive from a boy under two years old with Wiskott-Aldrich syndrome, due to receive a stem cell transplant.

The genes are TRBV4-2 and TRBJ1-2; D is ambiguous. The CDR3 contains 16 residues. The V end was cut by 4 bases, the J end by 0 bases, with 15 bases between. Germline lookup yields CDR1 LGHNA and CDR2 YNFKEQ. In DNA form, the CDR3 reads TGTGCCAGCAGCCGAGACCCGGCAGCATCTAACTATGGCTACACCTTC. It codes for CASSRDPAASNYGYTF.

This rearrangement joins TRBV4-2 to TRBJ1-2; 7 nucleotides agree with TRBD1. Per germline, CDR1 LGHNA and CDR2 YNFKEQ. V shed 0 bases and J 4 bases; nucleotides not matched to a gene: 5. This CDR3 has 15 residues. CDR3 sequence: CASSQEGTEFYGYTF. The CDR3 DNA reads as TGTGCCAGCAGCCAAGAGGGGACAGAGTTCTATGGCTACACCTTC.

In its sample, this clonotype was seen a few times. The rearrangement uses TRBV2 and TRBJ2-7; 9 nucleotides line up with TRBD2. Unmatched junction bases numbered 12, after V lost 5 bases and J lost 7 bases. CDR1 is SNHLY and CDR2 is FYNNEI in the germline V gene. CDR3 length: 15 amino acids. The CDR3 loop is CASSPTSGQPREQYF. The DNA of the CDR3 is TGTGCCAGCAGTCCCACTAGCGGGCAACCGAGGGAGCAGTACTTC.

This clonotype was counted ten times or more. The rearrangement uses TRBV5-1 and TRBJ2-1; either TRBD1 or TRBD2 may supply D (5 bases each). Germline loops: CDR1 SGHRS, CDR2 YFSETQ. CDR3 length: 16 amino acids. The ends were cut back, 4 bases at V and 8 bases at J, with 22 bases in the middle. CDR3 bases: TGCGCCAGCAGCCCCCGGGACCCCGTTTCCTTACATGAGCAGTTCTTC. Its protein product is CASSPRDPVSLHEQFF.

The genes are TRBV18 and TRBJ2-7; 9 bases are shared with TRBD1. Germline V gene sequence: CDR1 KGHSH, CDR2 LQKENI. The CDR3 contains 14 residues. V trimming: 6 bases; J trimming: 0 bases; junction bases outside the gene matches: 3. The CDR3 sequence is CASSTGGVSYEQYF. The DNA for the CDR3 is TGTGCCAGCTCGACAGGGGGAGTCTCCTACGAGCAGTACTTC. The full variable domain, completed using reference TRBV18 and TRBJ2-7, is NAGVMQNPRHLVRRRGQEARLRCSPMKGHSHVYWYRQLPEEGLKFMVYLQKENIIDESGMPKERFSAEFPKEGPSILRIQQVVRGDSAAYFCASSTGGVSYEQYFGPGTRLTVT.

V gene TRBV20-1 combines with J gene TRBJ2-4, with 11 bases that match TRBD2. Germline CDR1 and CDR2: DFQATT and SNEGSKA (reference sequence). This CDR3 region has 18 residues. V shed 1 base, J shed 7 bases, and the junction held 15 bases outside the gene matches. The CDR3, as DNA: TGCAGTGCTAGAGCTATAGCGGGAGGGCCAAGTCTTTCGAACATTCAGTACTTC. It yields the protein CSARAIAGGPSLSNIQYF.

The chain uses TRBV11-3 and TRBJ2-1; tentatively, D is TRBD2 (6 bases). Germline V gene data show CDR1 as SGHNT and CDR2 as YENEEA. The CDR3 is 15 residues long. V lost 6 bases and J 3 bases, leaving 15 bases between the germline ends. CDR3 bases: TGTGCCAGCAGTCCGGGCGGGGCAAACTACAATGAGCAGTTCTTC. Translation: CASSPGGANYNEQFF. The variable domain in full, completed from reference TRBV11-3 and TRBJ2-1, reads EAGVVQSPRYKIIEKKQPVAFWCNPISGHNTLYWYLQNLGQGPELLIRYENEEAVDDSQLPKDRFSAERLKGVDSTLKIQPAELGDSAVYLCASSPGGANYNEQFFGPGTRLTVL.

This clonotype has only a few counts. This chain uses TRBV14 with TRBJ1-2, with 7 bases identical to TRBD1. V was pared by 0 bases and J by 8 bases, with 9 bases of the junction left unmatched. Germline V gene sequence: CDR1 SGHDN, CDR2 FVKESK. The CDR3 is 15 amino acids. The CDR3 DNA is TGTGCCAGCAGCCAAGAGTTGGTCGGGACAGTAGGCTACACCTTC. Protein sequence: CASSQELVGTVGYTF.

There are a few counts of this clonotype. The chain employs TRBV7-8 and TRBJ2-1; no reliable D call. The CDR3 sequence is 18 residues long. CDR1 and CDR2 from the germline V gene are SGHVS and FQNEAQ. V dropped 1 base and J dropped 0 bases, with 16 bases sitting between them. The CDR3, as DNA: TGTGCCAGCAGCTTAGAGGGTTTTGGCTCGAGCTCCTACAATGAGCAGTTCTTC. It specifies CASSLEGFGSSSYNEQFF.

V gene TRBV12-3 or TRBV12-4 combines with J gene TRBJ1-3; no clear D. The CDR3 is 13 amino acids. V was trimmed by 3 bases and J by 4 bases, leaving 7 bases between them. CDR3 amino acids: CASSFASGNTIYF. In DNA, the CDR3 is TGTGCCAGCAGTTTTGCCAGCGGAAACACCATATATTTT.

The chain employs TRBV7-9 and TRBJ1-2; D may be TRBD1 (6 bases). Per germline, CDR1 SEHNR and CDR2 FQNEAQ (reference sequence). The length of the CDR3 is 14 residues. V lost 7 bases and J 3 bases, leaving 15 bases between the germline ends. The CDR3 bases are TGTGCCAGCAACCAACAGGGAAGCGACTATGGCTACACCTTC. Encoded protein: CASNQQGSDYGYTF.

The chain has TRBV6-1 and TRBJ2-7; TRBD2 aligns across 8 bases. This CDR3 contains 14 residues. CDR1 and CDR2 from the germline V gene are MNHNS and SASEGT. The V and J ends lost 5 bases and 6 bases, in that order; junction bases with no gene match: 9. This CDR3 reads CASSKGLGVREQYF. CDR3 nucleotide sequence: TGTGCCAGCAGTAAGGGACTAGGGGTCCGCGAGCAGTACTTC.

This clonotype was detected only a few times. This chain connects TRBV7-6 to TRBJ2-2; D ambiguous. This CDR3 is built from 14 residues. Per the germline V gene, CDR1 is SGHVS and CDR2 is FNYEAQ. The ends were cut back, 2 bases at V and 1 base at J, with 5 bases in the middle. The CDR3 loop reads CASSLKENTGELFF. The CDR3 nucleotides read TGTGCCAGCAGCTTAAAGGAGAACACCGGGGAGCTGTTTTTT.

This clonotype was seen only a few times. The genes are TRBV5-1 and TRBJ2-7, with D tentatively TRBD2 (5 bases). The V end lost 0 bases, the J end lost 3 bases, and 10 bases lay between the germline ends. Germline CDR1 and CDR2: SGHRS and YFSETQ. CDR3 length equals 14 residues. The CDR3 coding sequence is TGCGCCAGCAGCTTGGTTTCGGGGAACTACGAGCAGTACTTC. It encodes CASSLVSGNYEQYF.

V and J are TRBV28 and TRBJ2-1; D might be TRBD2 (5 bases). The CDR3 runs 11 residues. Trimming took off 5 bases at V and 10 bases at J, with 9 bases between the two ends. CDR1 and CDR2 (germline): MDHEN, SYDVKM. For the CDR3, the DNA is TGTGCCAGCAGTCGGAGGAGGGAGCAGTTCTTC. Its translation is CASSRRREQFF. Filled out from reference TRBV28 and TRBJ2-1, the complete variable domain reads DVKVTQSSRYLVKRTGEKVFLECVQDMDHENMFWYRQDPGLGLRLIYFSYDVKMKEKGDIPEGYSVSREKKERFSLILESASTNQTSMYLCASSRRREQFFGPGTRLTVL.

This chain connects TRBV10-3 to TRBJ2-1, with D unclear. The CDR3 length is 16 residues. Trimming cost V 3 bases and J 0 bases, with 12 bases left between them. Germline CDR1 ENHRY, CDR2 SYGVKD. The CDR3 bases are TGTGCCATCAGTGAATTTGTCAGCTTCTCCTACAATGAGCAGTTCTTC. Protein: CAISEFVSFSYNEQFF.

This clonotype has only a few counts. The CDR3: CASSFEDRATVQYF. The CDR3, as DNA: TGCGCCAGCAGCTTCGAAGACAGAGCTACGGTGCAGTACTTC. The chain combines TRBV5-1 with TRBJ2-7; weak D call: TRBD1 (5 bases). CDR1 is SGHRS and CDR2 is YFSETQ in the germline V gene. CDR3 length: 14 residues. V was cut by 2 bases and J by 9 bases, with 18 bases left in between. The whole variable domain, filled in from reference TRBV5-1 and TRBJ2-7, reads KAGVTQTPRYLIKTRGQQVTLSCSPISGHRSVSWYQQTPGQGLQFLFEYFSETQRNKGNFPGRFSGRQFSNSRSEMNVSTLELGDSALYLCASSFEDRATVQYFGPGTRLTVT.

This chain uses TRBV12-3 or TRBV12-4 with TRBJ2-7; the match to TRBD2 covers 9 bases. The CDR3 totals 15 residues. V was clipped by 1 base and J by 2 bases; unmatched bases: 3. CDR3 sequence (DNA): TGTGCCAGCAGTTTAGGAGGCGGGAGGGCCTACGAGCAGTACTTC. It is translated as CASSLGGGRAYEQYF.

This chain links TRBV5-5 with TRBJ1-5, with TRBD1 matching 7 bases. The CDR3 has 16 amino acids. Trimming removed 0 bases from V and 2 bases from J; junction bases left unmatched: 5. Germline V gene sequence: CDR1 SGHKS, CDR2 YYEKEE (reference sequence). The CDR3 nucleotides read TGTGCCAGCAGCTTGGTGGGGGGGACAGGCAATCAGCCCCAGCATTTT. As protein: CASSLVGGTGNQPQHF.

In this sample, this clonotype turned up a few times. The chain has TRBV10-3 and TRBJ2-7, with no clear D. CDR1 and CDR2 (germline): ENHRY, SYGVKD. CDR3 length: 12 amino acids. V lost 3 bases and J lost 4, with 7 bases in between. The CDR3 DNA reads TGTGCCATCAGTGATCTCAGTTACGAGCAGTACTTC. Residues: CAISDLSYEQYF.

A single count supports this clonotype. One end of the junction fails to match germline, which may point to a read error. V and J are TRBV4-1 and TRBJ1-4; 10 bases agree with TRBD1. The CDR3 has 18 amino acids. Germline V gene sequence: CDR1 MGHRA, CDR2 YSYEKL. In DNA, the CDR3 is TGCGCCAGCAGCCAAAGGACAGGGGGGAGACCATCTAAGGAAAAACTGTTTTTT. Translation gives CASSQRTGGRPSKEKLFF.

This clonotype has just a few counts. Relative to the germline gene, one junction end is altered; a read error may explain this. The V call is TRBV10-3, the J call TRBJ2-3; no clear D. The CDR3 spans 13 residues. Germline loops: CDR1 ENHRY, CDR2 SYGVKD. CDR3: CAISESSTDTQYF. CDR3 sequence (DNA): TGTGCCATCAGTGAGTCGAGCACCGATACGCAGTATTTT.

The J gene is TRBJ2-1, the V gene TRBV5-1, with 8 bases aligning to TRBD2. The germline gives CDR1 SGHRS, CDR2 YFSETQ. This CDR3 region has 16 residues. J was trimmed by 9 bases and V by 1 base; bases with no gene match: 12. Here the CDR3 reads CASSLLSGLVMREQFF. DNA of the CDR3: TGCGCCAGCAGCTTGCTTTCGGGACTAGTAATGCGTGAGCAGTTCTTC.

There are a few counts of this clonotype. V gene TRBV30 combines with J gene TRBJ2-1; D remains ambiguous. The CDR3 extends over 11 amino acids. CDR1 and CDR2 (germline): GTSNPN, SVGIG (reference sequence). Trimming took 0 bases from V and 9 from J, leaving 6 bases between them. The CDR3 reads CAWSVEVEQFF. CDR3 nucleotide sequence: TGTGCCTGGAGTGTAGAGGTTGAGCAGTTCTTC. The full variable domain, completed using reference TRBV30 and TRBJ2-1, is SQTIHQWPATLVQPVGSPLSLECTVEGTSNPNLYWYRQAAGRGLQLLFYSVGIGQISSEVPQNLSASRPQDRQFILSSKKLLLSDSGFYLCAWSVEVEQFFGPGTRLTVL.

This clonotype was counted a few times. This chain uses TRBV5-1 with TRBJ1-2; D perhaps matches TRBD1 (6 bases). The V end was cut by 0 bases, the J end by 7 bases, with 16 bases between. This CDR3 region has 15 residues. Looked up from germline, CDR1 is SGHRS and CDR2 is YFSETQ. CDR3 DNA sequence: TGCGCCAGCAGCTTGGAGGGGGGAACTTCGGGTGGCTACACCTTC. Translation: CASSLEGGTSGGYTF. The full variable domain, rest sourced from reference TRBV5-1 and TRBJ1-2, is KAGVTQTPRYLIKTRGQQVTLSCSPISGHRSVSWYQQTPGQGLQFLFEYFSETQRNKGNFPGRFSGRQFSNSRSEMNVSTLELGDSALYLCASSLEGGTSGGYTFGSGTRLTVV.

The gene calls are TRBV20-1 and TRBJ2-7, with D possibly matching TRBD2 (6 bases). The V end was cut by 1 base, the J end by 6 bases, with 25 bases between. The CDR3 runs 17 residues. The germline CDR1 and CDR2 sequences are DFQATT and SNEGSKA (reference sequence). The CDR3: CSARAPAGSKVRTEQYF. The DNA for the CDR3 is TGCAGTGCTAGAGCCCCAGCGGGTAGTAAGGTACGGACCGAGCAGTACTTC.

CDR3 sequence: CSARSVSSYNEQFF. CDR3 in DNA: TGCAGTGCTAGAAGCGTTAGCTCCTACAATGAGCAGTTCTTC. The V call is TRBV20-1, the J call TRBJ2-1; D gene uncertain. V was cut by 2 bases and J by 0 bases, with 8 bases left in between. Germline loops: CDR1 DFQATT, CDR2 SNEGSKA (reference sequence). The CDR3 runs 14 residues.

As to this clonotype: Given the absence of the conserved phenylalanine or tryptophan at the CDR3 end, a read error is likely. It is unclear where the CDR3 begins or ends on the DNA, so no DNA is shown, and the CDR3 is as TCRdb lists it. The chain links TRBV19 to TRBJ2-1; the table's D call TRBD2 went unverified against the DNA. CDR1 and CDR2 (germline): LNHDA, SQIVND (reference sequence). The CDR3 is 10 amino acids long, termini counted. The CDR3 loop reads CASDPGLAGL.